One sample yielded the 26 T cell receptor beta chains listed below, sequenced in a study of blood T cell repertoires in COVID-19. Only in-frame clones appear in the TCRdb table, and some are missing; sequencing was by immunoSEQ multiplex PCR. The sample contains roughly 240,000 clones, around 88% of which appear only once. The sequencing sample was made of peripheral blood. The origin of the receptors is a woman aged 80 or older with COVID-19, enrolled during active disease.

The V gene is TRBV21-1, the J gene TRBJ1-5; the table calls TRBD1, which could not be checked here. TRBV21-1 is a recognized pseudogene. The CDR3 consists of 15 residues. In nucleotides, the CDR3 is TGTGCCAGCAGCAGCCGACAGGGTGGCAATCAGCCCCAGCATTTT. It specifies CASSSRQGGNQPQHF.

The chain is built from TRBV10-3 and TRBJ1-5, with 7 nucleotides matching TRBD1. Trimming at V came to 8 bases and at J to 7 bases, leaving 11 bases not matched to a gene. The CDR3 has 14 amino acids. Looked up from germline, CDR1 is ENHRY and CDR2 is SYGVKD. DNA of the CDR3: TGTGCCATCGGGGGGAGACAGGGAGGACAGCCCCAGCATTTT. This gives the protein CAIGGRQGGQPQHF.

The chain employs TRBV2 and TRBJ1-1; D unresolved. CDR3 size: 11 residues. The germline V and J ends were trimmed by 6 bases and 7 bases, with 9 bases remaining between them. Per germline, CDR1 SNHLY and CDR2 FYNNEI. The CDR3 here is CASRRAIEAFF. The CDR3 coding sequence is TGTGCCAGCAGGCGGGCCATTGAAGCTTTCTTT.

The rearrangement joins TRBV25-1 to TRBJ2-7; D gene ambiguous. CDR1 and CDR2 from the germline V gene are MGHDK and SYGVNS. V lost 9 bases and J lost 6, with 21 bases in between. The CDR3 consists of 14 residues. CDR3 region: CASKQSPATGEQYF. CDR3 in DNA: TGTGCCAGTAAGCAGTCTCCGGCGACGGGCGAGCAGTACTTC.

J is TRBJ1-1 and V is TRBV19; the D is unclear. V shed 2 bases and J shed 5 bases, with 12 bases lying between them. This CDR3 comprises 14 residues. Germline V gene lookup returns CDR1 LNHDA and CDR2 SQIVND (reference sequence). CDR3: CASSISQGRTEAFF. DNA for the CDR3: TGTGCCAGTAGTATAAGCCAAGGGAGAACTGAAGCTTTCTTT.

The rearrangement links TRBV5-8 to TRBJ2-5; weak D call: TRBD1 (6 bases). This CDR3 spans 15 amino acids. Germline V gene lookup returns CDR1 SGHTS and CDR2 YDEGEE. Trimming took off 5 bases at V and 2 bases at J, with 16 bases between the two ends. CDR3 residues: CASSPGVLGQETQYF. CDR3 nucleotide sequence: TGTGCCAGCAGTCCAGGGGTTTTGGGGCAAGAGACCCAGTACTTC.

Only one count was recorded for this clone. The rearrangement links TRBV3-1 (or the pseudogene TRBV3-2) to TRBJ1-2; D is possibly TRBD1 (6 bases). The CDR3 runs 11 residues. Trimming took 4 bases from V and 13 from J, leaving 13 bases between them. CDR1 is LGHDT, CDR2 YNNKEL, per germline (reference sequence). CDR3 nucleotide sequence: TGTGCCAGCAGCCCGGACAGTTTCCTCACCTTC. This codes for CASSPDSFLTF.

This clone occurred a few times. The chain combines TRBV28 with TRBJ2-2; 8 bases line up with TRBD2. The CDR3 runs to 15 residues. Germline CDR1 and CDR2: MDHEN and SYDVKM. V shed 9 bases, J shed 6 bases, and the junction held 12 bases outside the gene matches. The CDR3 DNA reads as TGTGCCAGTCGCACGGGGGGGGGTAACGCCGGGGAGCTGTTTTTT. This gives the protein CASRTGGGNAGELFF.

V usage is TRBV5-1 and J usage is TRBJ1-2; the D gene is possibly TRBD1 (5 bases). Deletions cut 5 bases from V and 8 bases from J, with 19 bases between. The CDR3 contains 14 residues. The germline V gene encodes CDR1 SGHRS and CDR2 YFSETQ. The CDR3 DNA follows: TGCGCCAGCAGGACAGCAAGTACTCCAGGAGGCTACACCTTC. This gives the protein CASRTASTPGGYTF.

This clone was observed once. The chain carries TRBV5-1 and TRBJ1-2; the match to TRBD1 covers 12 bases. Unmatched junction bases numbered 7, after V lost 4 bases and J lost 0 bases. CDR3 size: 17 residues. Germline CDR1 reads SGHRS; CDR2 reads YFSETQ. The CDR3 region has the DNA TGCGCCAGCAGCCCCGGGACAGGGGGCGATCCTAACTATGGCTACACCTTC. It specifies CASSPGTGGDPNYGYTF.

On this clone: The same CDR3 also results from other DNA sequences found in this sample. The chain couples TRBV18 to TRBJ2-5; a possible D gene is TRBD2 (5 bases). The CDR3 loop spans 15 amino acids. Trimming left V 2 bases short and J 5 bases short, with 15 bases between. Germline assignment: CDR1 KGHSH and CDR2 LQKENI. The CDR3 spells CASSPGVAGEETQYF. The CDR3 DNA follows: TGTGCCAGCTCACCAGGTGTGGCGGGCGAGGAGACCCAGTACTTC.

The gene calls are TRBV6-1 and TRBJ1-3; TRBD1 aligns across 10 bases. V gave up 3 bases and J gave up 0 bases; unmatched junction bases: 8. From germline, CDR1 is MNHNS and CDR2 SASEGT. The CDR3 extends over 18 amino acids. For the CDR3, the DNA is TGTGCCAGCAGTGAGAAGACAGGGGGCTACTCCTCTGGAAACACCATATATTTT. Protein sequence: CASSEKTGGYSSGNTIYF.

The rearrangement links TRBV19 to TRBJ2-7; possibly TRBD2 for D (5 bases). CDR1 and CDR2 (germline): LNHDA, SQIVND (reference sequence). This CDR3 contains 14 residues. V was clipped by 1 base and J by 7 bases, with 14 bases between them. CDR3 bases: TGTGCCAGTAGTATAGTAGGAGGTCTCGGGGAGCAGTACTTC. Residues: CASSIVGGLGEQYF.

The chain employs TRBV6-5 and TRBJ1-2; D perhaps matches TRBD1 (5 bases). V was shortened by 4 bases and J by 7 bases, with 19 bases between the two germline ends. Germline CDR1 reads MNHEY; CDR2 reads SVGAGI. The CDR3 contains 15 residues. CDR3 nucleotides: TGTGCCAGCAGTTCCCCGGGACTCGGGGAGCGTGGCTACACCTTC. The encoded protein is CASSSPGLGERGYTF.

J is TRBJ1-1 and V is TRBV11-3; D remains ambiguous. Trimming stripped 7 bases from V and 0 bases from J, with 15 bases between. This CDR3 contains 15 residues. Germline V CDR1 and CDR2: SGHNT, YENEEA. In nucleotides, the CDR3 is TGTGCCAGCACCAAGTCGGCAGGTATGAACACTGAAGCTTTCTTT. It translates to CASTKSAGMNTEAFF.

The V and J genes are TRBV5-6 and TRBJ1-1, with no clear D. Germline-derived CDR1 and CDR2 are SGHDT and YYEEEE. This CDR3 region has 13 residues. The V end lost 6 bases, the J end lost 2 bases, and 11 bases lay between the germline ends. CDR3 DNA: TGTGCCAGCACCCTACAGATAAACACTGAAGCTTTCTTT. This translates into CASTLQINTEAFF. Together with reference TRBV5-6 and TRBJ1-1, the CDR3 gives the full variable domain: DAGVTQSPTHLIKTRGQQVTLRCSPKSGHDTVSWYQQALGQGPQFIFQYYEEEERQRGNFPDRFSGHQFPNYSSELNVNALLLGDSALYLCASTLQINTEAFFGQGTRLTVV.

V is TRBV7-2 and J is TRBJ2-2; 7 positions match TRBD2. Trimming removed 5 bases from V and 5 bases from J; junction bases left unmatched: 8. The CDR3 is 15 residues long. Germline CDR1 SGHTA, CDR2 FQGNSA. Here the CDR3 reads CASSPRGVLTGELFF. Here the CDR3 DNA reads TGTGCCAGCAGCCCACGGGGGGTATTAACCGGGGAGCTGTTTTTT.

The chain recombines TRBV11-2 with TRBJ2-5; D ambiguous. The CDR3 loop spans 12 amino acids. With 5 bases removed from V and 4 bases from J, the gap between germline ends came to 8 bases. Per the germline V gene, CDR1 is SGHAT and CDR2 is FQNNGV. The CDR3 nucleotides are TGTGCCAGCAGCATTGCGGTAGAGACCCAGTACTTC. Its translation: CASSIAVETQYF.

The chain is built from TRBV5-4 and TRBJ2-7, with 9 positions matching TRBD1. Germline CDR1 reads SGHNT; CDR2 reads YYREEE (reference sequence). V was clipped by 4 bases and J by 3 bases; unmatched bases: 2. This CDR3 spans 13 amino acids. As DNA, the CDR3 is TGTGCCAGCAGCCGGGGACAGGGCTACGAGCAGTACGTC. Its protein is CASSRGQGYEQYV.

The rearrangement links TRBV5-1 to TRBJ1-1; TRBD1 matches 7 bases. The length of the CDR3 is 17 residues. The V and J ends lost 2 bases and 0 bases, in that order; junction bases with no gene match: 10. Germline V gene lookup returns CDR1 SGHRS and CDR2 YFSETQ. As DNA, the CDR3 is TGCGCCAGCAGCTTCCGACAGGGCCCTACCCTGAACACTGAAGCTTTCTTT. It encodes CASSFRQGPTLNTEAFF.

The table lists this clone with a few counts. CDR3 coding DNA: TGCGCCAGCAGCTCCTCTACCGTTTCAACTAATGAAAAACTGTTTTTT. Amino acids: CASSSSTVSTNEKLFF. This sequence joins TRBV5-1 and TRBJ1-4; D unclear. CDR1 and CDR2 from the germline V gene are SGHRS and YFSETQ. The CDR3 spans 16 residues. The V gene lost 3 bases and the J gene lost 0 bases, with 12 bases spanning the gap. The full variable domain, its missing parts supplied by reference TRBV5-1 and TRBJ1-4, is KAGVTQTPRYLIKTRGQQVTLSCSPISGHRSVSWYQQTPGQGLQFLFEYFSETQRNKGNFPGRFSGRQFSNSRSEMNVSTLELGDSALYLCASSSSTVSTNEKLFFGSGTQLSVL.

This clone was counted a few times. J is TRBJ1-4 and V is TRBV10-3; 8 nucleotides agree with TRBD1. The CDR3 is 13 amino acids. Germline-derived CDR1 and CDR2 are ENHRY and SYGVKD. With V trimmed by 7 bases and J by 6 bases, 4 bases remained unmatched. The CDR3 protein is CAINRGLDEKLFF. CDR3 nucleotide sequence: TGTGCCATCAACAGGGGGTTGGATGAAAAACTGTTTTTT.

This clone was recorded only once. The J gene is TRBJ1-2, the V gene TRBV15, with 9 bases aligning to TRBD1. Germline V gives CDR1 LNHNV, CDR2 YYDKDF (reference sequence). The CDR3 extends over 14 amino acids. V was clipped by 6 bases and J by 3 bases; unmatched bases: 5. The chain's CDR3 is CATRPRTGDYGYTF. Here the CDR3 DNA reads TGTGCCACCAGACCTAGGACAGGGGACTATGGCTACACCTTC. Supplemented by reference TRBV15 and TRBJ1-2, the full variable domain reads DAMVIQNPRYQVTQFGKPVTLSCSQTLNHNVMYWYQQKSSQAPKLLFHYYDKDFNNEADTPDNFQSRRPNTSFCFLDIRSPGLGDTAMYLCATRPRTGDYGYTFGSGTRLTVV.

The V and J genes are TRBV5-1 and TRBJ1-2, with TRBD1 matching 7 bases. The ends lost 5 bases at V and 6 bases at J; junction bases unmatched: 7. Germline V gene data show CDR1 as SGHRS and CDR2 as YFSETQ. This CDR3 is built from 13 residues. The CDR3 bases are TGCGCCAGCAGGCACCAGGGGGGCGATGGCTACACCTTC. It encodes CASRHQGGDGYTF. The entire variable domain, with the rest obtained from reference TRBV5-1 and TRBJ1-2, is as follows: KAGVTQTPRYLIKTRGQQVTLSCSPISGHRSVSWYQQTPGQGLQFLFEYFSETQRNKGNFPGRFSGRQFSNSRSEMNVSTLELGDSALYLCASRHQGGDGYTFGSGTRLTVV.

The V and J genes are TRBV7-2 and TRBJ1-1; 10 nucleotides line up with TRBD1. The CDR3 is 13 amino acids. Germline trimming cut 3 bases from V and 12 bases from J; bases unmatched to any gene: 7. In germline, CDR1 is SGHTA, CDR2 FQGNSA. CDR3 bases: TGTGCCAGCAGCTTGCCCGACAGGGGGCGATCTTTCTTT. Its protein is CASSLPDRGRSFF.

This clone was detected only once. The chain uses TRBV29-1 and TRBJ1-1; possible D gene TRBD1, 6 bases. In germline, CDR1 is SQVTM, CDR2 ANQGSEA. Trimming stripped 8 bases from V and 0 bases from J, with 16 bases between. The CDR3 extends over 14 amino acids. DNA of the CDR3: TGCAGCACCGAAGGGGGAATGATGAACACTGAAGCTTTCTTT. Translated, it gives CSTEGGMMNTEAFF.